This TCR beta chain was profiled in a study of T-cell reconstitution after alpha-beta-depleted transplantation in children. This clonotype has just a few counts. Germline V gene lookup returns CDR1 ENHRY and CDR2 SYGVKD. CDR3 length: 13 amino acids. V was clipped by 8 bases and J by 5 bases, with 10 bases between them. Using unique molecular identifiers, the investigators prepared the TCRbeta library. Using its own MiXCR run on the PCR reads, TCRdb lists one record per CDR3 protein. Of roughly 610,000 distinct CDR3 sequences in the sample, 10% to 13% were seen once. The TCR comes from a human donor who donated a stem cell graft to a child with acute myeloid leukemia. The rearrangement links TRBV10-3 to TRBJ1-6; D ambiguous. Sequencing was performed on PBMCs from the stem cell graft donor, taken from the stem cell graft. This CDR3 reads CAIGGDDNSPLHF. The CDR3 nucleotides are TGTGCCATCGGAGGCGATGATAATTCACCCCTCCACTTT.